The 27 T cell receptor beta chains below were found in one sample sequenced in a study of cytomegalovirus exposure and HLA in healthy donors. The PCR was carried out with 60 Vbeta primers and 13 Jbeta primers. The protocol was immunoSEQ multiplex PCR, while the TCRdb copy is restricted to in-frame clones and leaves out a portion. The sample has 110,000 to 150,000 clones, over 60% seen once. Sequencing was performed on PBMCs. The receptors were sampled from a male donor in good health and CMV-seropositive.

This clone appeared a single time. This sequence joins TRBV5-6 and TRBJ2-7; a weak D match, TRBD2 (6 bases). This CDR3 is built from 15 residues. Per germline, CDR1 SGHDT and CDR2 YYEEEE. Trimming shortened V by 1 base and J by 7 bases, and 18 bases separated the two germline ends. DNA of the CDR3: TGTGCCAGCAGCTTGTTCGGACAATCCGGGGGAGAGCAGTACTTC. As protein: CASSLFGQSGGEQYF.

This clone is a singleton in its sample. The genes are TRBV5-4 and TRBJ2-7, with 7 bases aligning to TRBD1. The CDR3 is 13 amino acids. Germline loops: CDR1 SGHNT, CDR2 YYREEE (reference sequence). V was pared by 6 bases and J by 0 bases, with 3 bases of the junction left unmatched. CDR3: CASNAGGSYEQYF. The CDR3 DNA reads as TGTGCCAGCAACGCAGGGGGCTCCTACGAGCAGTACTTC. Full variable domain (remainder filled in from reference TRBV5-4 and TRBJ2-7): ETGVTQSPTHLIKTRGQQVTLRCSSQSGHNTVSWYQQALGQGPQFIFQYYREEENGRGNFPPRFSGLQFPNYSSELNVNALELDDSALYLCASNAGGSYEQYFGPGTRLTVT.

The CDR3 protein is CAIRGTTSGSGDEQFF. DNA of the CDR3: TGTGCCATCAGGGGAACGACTAGCGGGAGTGGTGATGAGCAGTTCTTC. The J gene is TRBJ2-1, the V gene TRBV10-3; 12 nucleotides agree with TRBD2. Trimming took 6 bases from V and 8 from J; bases not matched to a gene: 11. The CDR3 consists of 16 residues. Germline V gene sequence: CDR1 ENHRY, CDR2 SYGVKD.

V gene TRBV7-9 combines with J gene TRBJ1-1; D possibly corresponds to TRBD1 (5 bases). The CDR3 sequence is 14 residues long. Trimming left V 6 bases short and J 2 bases short, with 13 bases between. Germline V lookup: CDR1 SEHNR, CDR2 FQNEAQ (reference sequence). The CDR3 sequence: CASSAQTVNTEAFF. The CDR3 region has the DNA TGTGCCAGCAGTGCACAGACAGTTAACACTGAAGCTTTCTTT.

V gene TRBV19 combines with J gene TRBJ2-1; no reliable D call. The germline V and J ends were trimmed by 3 bases and 6 bases, with 6 bases remaining between them. The germline CDR1 and CDR2 sequences are LNHDA and SQIVND (reference sequence). CDR3 size: 12 residues. The CDR3 region has the DNA TGTGCCAGTAGTATTGGGCCCAATGAGCAGTTCTTC. Residues: CASSIGPNEQFF.

The V call is TRBV19, the J call TRBJ2-5; 11 bases match TRBD2. The DNA end favors TRBJ2-7, so the J call may be wrong. Germline V gene sequence: CDR1 LNHDA, CDR2 SQIVND (reference sequence). This CDR3 comprises 18 residues. CDR3 nucleotides: TGTGCCAGTAGTATTGTAATCGTACTAGCGGGAGAAAGGCACGAGCAGTACTTC. It specifies CASSIVIVLAGERHEQYF.

This clone showed up just once. This sequence joins TRBV11-2 and TRBJ1-2, with 7 bases that match TRBD1. Germline V gene sequence: CDR1 SGHAT, CDR2 FQNNGV. V dropped 6 bases and J dropped 8; count of bases not matched to a gene: 12. The CDR3 runs to 14 residues. The CDR3 sequence: CASRDGTVNKGYTF. Here the CDR3 DNA reads TGTGCCAGCAGAGACGGGACAGTCAATAAAGGCTACACCTTC. Full variable domain (missing parts from reference TRBV11-2 and TRBJ1-2): EAGVAQSPRYKIIEKRQSVAFWCNPISGHATLYWYQQILGQGPKLLIQFQNNGVVDDSQLPKDRFSAERLKGVDSTLKIQPAKLEDSAVYLCASRDGTVNKGYTFGSGTRLTVV.

The rearrangement joins TRBV11-2 to TRBJ2-7; D is undetermined. With 2 bases removed from V and 4 bases from J, the gap between germline ends came to 6 bases. The CDR3 spans 12 residues. Germline V gene data show CDR1 as SGHAT and CDR2 as FQNNGV. This CDR3 is CASSLSPYEQYF. Written as DNA, the CDR3 is TGTGCCAGCAGCTTAAGCCCTTACGAGCAGTACTTC.

The rearrangement joins TRBV11-3 to TRBJ1-1; perhaps TRBD1 as D (5 bases). The CDR3 sequence is 13 residues long. Germline V CDR1 and CDR2: SGHNT, YENEEA. V lost 1 base and J lost 5, with 8 bases in between. CDR3 in DNA: TGTGCCAGCAGCTTAGCCCCAGGGACTGAAGCTTTCTTT. It encodes CASSLAPGTEAFF.

The chain joins TRBV6-6 to TRBJ2-5; 9 positions match TRBD2. CDR1 is MNHNY, CDR2 SVGAGI, per germline (reference sequence). J gave up 4 bases and V 8 bases, and 14 bases lay outside the gene matches. The CDR3 totals 16 residues. The CDR3 loop reads CASGLAGAGVGETQYF. The DNA of the CDR3 is TGTGCCAGCGGATTAGCGGGGGCCGGTGTAGGAGAGACCCAGTACTTC.

A note on this clone: One junction end disagrees with the germline gene, perhaps due to a read error. The chain joins TRBV7-9 to TRBJ2-1; no clear D. Germline CDR1 SEHNR, CDR2 FQNEAQ (reference sequence). The CDR3 sequence is 12 residues long. CDR3 bases: TGTTCCAGCAGCTTAGGTCCCTATGAGCAGTTCTTC. This codes for CSSSLGPYEQFF.

This chain joins TRBV7-9 and TRBJ2-1, with D maybe TRBD2 (5 bases). V was shortened by 5 bases and J by 3 bases, with 8 bases between the two germline ends. Germline values: CDR1 SEHNR, CDR2 FQNEAQ (reference sequence). The CDR3 loop spans 13 amino acids. This CDR3 is CASSPRDYNEQFF. DNA of the CDR3: TGTGCCAGCAGCCCTCGGGACTACAATGAGCAGTTCTTC.

J is TRBJ2-6 and V is TRBV6-5; D is unclear. CDR3 length equals 14 residues. Germline assignment: CDR1 MNHEY and CDR2 SVGAGI. V lost 8 bases to trimming and J lost 2 bases, with 10 bases between them. The DNA for the CDR3 is TGTGCCAGCGGTGGGCCCCCTGGGGCCAACGTCCTGACTTTC. Translation: CASGGPPGANVLTF.

The chain recombines TRBV5-1 with TRBJ2-2; TRBD2 matches 11 bases. The CDR3 has 15 amino acids. Germline V gives CDR1 SGHRS, CDR2 YFSETQ. V lost 5 bases and J lost 1; bases outside the gene matches: 1. The CDR3 here is CASRGLAVNTGELFF. The CDR3 DNA sequence: TGCGCCAGCAGGGGACTAGCGGTGAACACCGGGGAGCTGTTTTTT. The full variable domain, its missing parts supplied by reference TRBV5-1 and TRBJ2-2, is KAGVTQTPRYLIKTRGQQVTLSCSPISGHRSVSWYQQTPGQGLQFLFEYFSETQRNKGNFPGRFSGRQFSNSRSEMNVSTLELGDSALYLCASRGLAVNTGELFFGEGSRLTVL.

The J gene is TRBJ2-1, the V gene TRBV6-6; 10 bases are shared with TRBD1. Trimming at V came to 5 bases and at J to 4 bases, leaving 2 bases not matched to a gene. In germline, CDR1 is MNHNY, CDR2 SVGAGI (reference sequence). The CDR3 extends over 14 amino acids. In DNA form, the CDR3 reads TGTGCCAGCAGTGACAGGGGGCTGTACAATGAGCAGTTCTTC. Amino acid sequence: CASSDRGLYNEQFF.

This chain joins TRBV30 and TRBJ1-1, with 12 positions matching TRBD1. The CDR3 totals 15 residues. With 0 bases clipped from V and 5 bases from J, the junction kept 4 bases outside the gene matches. The germline CDR1 and CDR2 sequences are GTSNPN and SVGIG (reference sequence). For the CDR3, the DNA is TGTGCCTGGAGTGTAGGGGACAGGGGGCCTACTGAAGCTTTCTTT. It codes for CAWSVGDRGPTEAFF.

The chain is built from TRBV5-1 and TRBJ2-5; a possible D gene is TRBD2 (5 bases). The end of the DNA is better explained by TRBJ2-7, so the J call may be wrong. Germline lookup yields CDR1 SGHRS and CDR2 YFSETQ. The CDR3 is 15 residues long. For the CDR3, the DNA is TGCGCCAGCAGCTTGAGCGGAGTGAGCTCCTACGAGCAGTACTTC. Translation: CASSLSGVSSYEQYF.

This clone has just a few counts. The J gene is TRBJ2-2, the V gene TRBV9; D gene unclear. This CDR3 is 13 amino acids long. V dropped 1 base and J dropped 6 bases, with 7 bases sitting between them. The germline gives CDR1 SGDLS, CDR2 YYNGEE. CDR3 sequence (DNA): TGTGCCAGCAGCGTATCAGGTGCCGGGGAGCTGTTTTTT. It specifies CASSVSGAGELFF.

CDR3 in DNA: TGTGCCAGCAGTCCTATAGCGGCGGCGGGATTGAACGGGGAGCTGTTTTTT. Translating gives CASSPIAAAGLNGELFF. This rearrangement joins TRBV28 to TRBJ2-2, with D possibly TRBD2 on 6 matching bases. The ends were cut back, 5 bases at V and 7 bases at J, with 23 bases in the middle. Per the germline V gene, CDR1 is MDHEN and CDR2 is SYDVKM. The CDR3 covers 17 residues.

The J gene is TRBJ2-1, the V gene TRBV5-1; 9 bases match TRBD1. The CDR3 length is 15 residues. V was clipped by 5 bases and J by 1 base; unmatched bases: 4. The germline CDR1 and CDR2 sequences are SGHRS and YFSETQ. The CDR3 loop reads CASRPGTGSYNEQFF. The CDR3 DNA sequence: TGCGCCAGCAGACCTGGGACAGGGTCCTACAATGAGCAGTTCTTC. The whole variable domain, remainder taken from reference TRBV5-1 and TRBJ2-1, is KAGVTQTPRYLIKTRGQQVTLSCSPISGHRSVSWYQQTPGQGLQFLFEYFSETQRNKGNFPGRFSGRQFSNSRSEMNVSTLELGDSALYLCASRPGTGSYNEQFFGPGTRLTVL.

J is TRBJ1-2 and V is TRBV7-2; no firm D call. This CDR3 has 13 residues. The germline V and J ends were trimmed by 1 base and 5 bases, with 8 bases remaining between them. The germline V gene has CDR1 SGHTA and CDR2 FQGNSA. For the CDR3, the DNA is TGTGCCAGCAGCTTAGAAGCCCTGTATGGCTACACCTTC. Protein product: CASSLEALYGYTF. The variable domain in full, with the rest retrieved from reference TRBV7-2 and TRBJ1-2, is GAGVSQSPSNKVTEKGKDVELRCDPISGHTALYWYRQSLGQGLEFLIYFQGNSAPDKSGLPSDRFSAERTGGSVSTLTIQRTQQEDSAVYLCASSLEALYGYTFGSGTRLTVV.

This clone occurred once. The rearrangement uses TRBV5-8 and TRBJ1-6; 8 nucleotides agree with TRBD1. The trim removed 1 base at V and 8 bases at J, leaving 5 bases unmatched. The CDR3 runs 15 residues. The germline V gene has CDR1 SGHTS and CDR2 YDEGEE. CDR3 sequence (DNA): TGTGCCAGCAGCTTGTGGGGACAGGAGGATTCACCCCTCCACTTT. Translating gives CASSLWGQEDSPLHF.

This rearrangement joins TRBV5-1 to TRBJ2-7; TRBD1 agrees at 10 bases. CDR1 and CDR2 (germline): SGHRS, YFSETQ. The CDR3 covers 15 residues. V was clipped by 3 bases and J by 5 bases; unmatched bases: 8. Here the CDR3 DNA reads TGCGCCAGCAGCTCGACAGGGGGCGGGAGAGACGAGCAGTACTTC. Translating it yields CASSSTGGGRDEQYF.

In its sample, this clone was seen once. V usage is TRBV27 and J usage is TRBJ2-3; TRBD2 matches at 16 bases. This CDR3 region has 18 residues. After removal of 8 bases from V and 4 bases from J, the junction contained 12 bases not matched to a gene. The germline V gene encodes CDR1 MNHEY and CDR2 SMNVEV (reference sequence). The CDR3 is CASAFWAGTSGGADTQYF. The CDR3 DNA is TGTGCCAGCGCCTTTTGGGCCGGGACTAGCGGGGGGGCAGATACGCAGTATTTT.

Only one count was recorded for this clone. The CDR3 here is CASSAQQGKELFF. The CDR3 bases are TGTGCCAGTAGTGCCCAACAGGGGAAGGAGCTGTTTTTT. The chain carries TRBV19 and TRBJ2-2; 7 nucleotides align to TRBD1. Germline lookup yields CDR1 LNHDA and CDR2 SQIVND (reference sequence). J was trimmed by 10 bases and V by 5 bases; bases with no gene match: 7. This CDR3 is 13 amino acids long.

This clone was seen just once. V and J are TRBV19 and TRBJ1-2, with unresolved D. CDR3 size: 15 residues. Germline CDR1 LNHDA, CDR2 SQIVND (reference sequence). The V end was cut by 5 bases, the J end by 4 bases, with 17 bases between. The CDR3 loop is CASSLALRGAYGYTF. CDR3 DNA: TGTGCCAGTAGTCTAGCCTTGCGGGGAGCCTATGGCTACACCTTC.

The chain uses TRBV7-3 and TRBJ2-7, with a possible D match to TRBD2 (5 bases). V lost 8 bases and J 4 bases, leaving 15 bases between the germline ends. The CDR3 has 13 amino acids. CDR1 and CDR2 (germline): SGHTA, FQGTGA. The CDR3 region has the DNA TGTGCCAGCGGTCTGGGCAGCGGTTACGAGCAGTACTTC. Its translation is CASGLGSGYEQYF.